The text below deals with one T cell receptor (beta chain). This clonotype was found many times. Its antigen is currently not known. No quality values exist for individual bases; no much larger clone is one base distant. This sample is drawn from a study of T cells in Graves' hyperthyroidism and ophthalmopathy (dated by TCRdb to between 2017 and 2020). Broadly, across the study: Peripheral blood samples were taken at initial diagnosis, before any treatment was given. To identify TCR V-J signatures that set the groups apart, the researchers used a discovery cohort of 100 patients, made up of 40 to 45 with Graves' ophthalmopathy and some 56 with stable Graves' hyperthyroidism. Prospective prediction of ophthalmopathy was tested in an independent validation cohort consisting of 18 to 20 hyperthyroidism patients and 15 to 17 patients who later progressed to ophthalmopathy. For training and testing, the approximately 97 patients in the discovery cohort were randomly divided in a 7:3 ratio. The study also compared thyroid tissue and blood T-cell repertoires from over 5 Graves' hyperthyroidism patients. Once sampling was done, hyperthyroidism patients were given methimazole at a starting dose of 30 mg daily, whereas ophthalmopathy patients were given high-dose intravenous methylprednisolone. The paper describes TCR Vbeta CDR3 sequencing of around 140 peripheral blood samples, made up of 43 ophthalmopathy patients, roughly 75 hyperthyroidism patients and 17 progressor patients. Broad study findings and their caveats: Most expanded thyroid clonotypes (frequency above 0.001) were also found in blood, which suggests that blood repertoires may mirror thyroid immune responses. In validation, progression to ophthalmopathy was predicted by the model with almost 71% sensitivity and nearly 75% specificity, a median of around 6.5 months before onset. In cross-validation, a model built on a 13 V-J signature told ophthalmopathy apart from stable hyperthyroidism with approximately 90% sensitivity and roughly 83% specificity, and in testing the same model reached 80%/75%. No statistical method was used to fix the sample size in advance, and group allocation was not hidden from the investigators.

A patient counted as having stable Graves' hyperthyroidism if no progression to ophthalmopathy occurred over 18 months of follow-up. Hyperthyroidism patients were aged 18 to 65 years and newly diagnosed, with disease duration of less than 2 months. Patients with uncontrolled infections, other autoimmune diseases, pregnancy or lactation were excluded. Diagnoses were based on clinical symptoms, serum thyroxine and TRAb, thyroid ultrasound and orbital computed tomography. PBMCs were isolated from more than 9 ml of fresh peripheral blood by Ficoll-Paque density gradient centrifugation. Trizol reagent was used to extract total RNA, and RNA quality was then checked on an Agilent 2100 Bioanalyzer. TCR beta CDR3 regions were amplified from RNA transcripts. A first-round RT-PCR of the TCR CDR3 used the HTBI primer set with the Qiagen OneStep RT-PCR kit. Libraries were constructed in a second round of multiplex PCR, after which size selection and purification were carried out. Libraries were sequenced paired-end with 100 bp reads on an Illumina HiSeq2000. Per the original workflow: Raw data were processed with SOAPnuke, discarding reads with adapters, uncalled bases, mean Phred below 15, or no exact constant-primer or identifier match. COPE v1.2.5 was used to merge high-quality paired reads, and clonotypes were defined as unique nucleotide sequences. Clonotypes were aligned to IMGT TRBV, TRBD and TRBJ reference segments using MiTCR v1.1. The analysis was restricted to V-J combinations with a frequency above 0.0001, which together covered just over 98% of the repertoires. A TCS score was defined as the ratio of F50 (clonal expansion) to E x V (chaos), with BLOSUM62-based TCRdist applied between CDR3 peptides within each V-J. Welch's t-statistics and random forest reduced 500 to 650 V-J features to 13, which were used in a naive Bayes classifier (R e1071). TCRdb took the public reads, trimmed them with fastp at Q25, ran MiXCR for clone calling and kept in-frame beta chains. Identical CDR3 protein sequences are pooled into one entry, listed with their most common genes and DNA. These V and J calls are TCRdb output, not the study's own analysis. This sample is represented by roughly 660,000 distinct CDR3 sequences; roughly 17% of them were singletons. The ten largest clones add up to roughly a sixth of the sample.

Relative to germline, V is missing 8 bases and J is missing 6 bases, with 18 bases of the junction outside any gene match. From the cysteine up to the phenylalanine, the CDR3 has a length of 17 residues. CDR3 DNA only is kept here, 51 bases in frame from base 1. The V and J segments used are TRBV12-3 or TRBV12-4 and TRBJ2-1, with TRBD1 identical over 8 junction bases. Sample: blood. The TCR was taken from a man over 45 with Graves' hyperthyroidism. CDR3 region: CASPQAPDRVELNEQFF. The DNA sequence is as follows: TGTGCCAGCCCCCAAGCCCCGGACAGGGTAGAACTCAATGAGCAGTTCTTC.